This T cell receptor beta chain was observed in a study of shared clonotypes between healthy human individuals (dated by TCRdb to 2020 to 2022). Describing the broader study: The cohort included three men and a couple of women between 18 and 49 years of age. To estimate repertoire size and how much clonotypes are shared between individuals, the study performed deep sequencing of blood TCR repertoires from roughly five healthy adults. Between about 0.85 and 9.5 billion PBMCs per donor were obtained by leukapheresis. Per donor, three plates each were used for CD4 naive and CD4 memory, two for CD8 naive, and one for CD8 memory. To increase sequencing depth and limit assay-specific biases, different laboratories used diverse techniques to prepare libraries and sequence TCR repertoires.

Using the deep immunoSEQ assay, TCR CDR3 regions were amplified from genomic DNA by multiplex PCR. Extracted genomic DNA from each cell subset was spread evenly across all wells of several immunoSEQ 96-well plates, with each plate serving as a replicate. For sorted subsets, each replicate PCR was loaded with approximately 0.2 ug genomic DNA, equivalent to approximately 27,000 T cell genomes. The purified libraries were quantified using a Qubit 3.0 fluorometer, sized with a Bioanalyzer 2100, and then quantified again using the KAPA Library Quantification kit. Every immunoSEQ 96-well plate was sequenced on a separate single-read 150-cycle Illumina NextSeq 550 flow cell. The authors' pipeline ran thus. The immunoSEQ output contained only junctional sequences without quality scores, so filtering could not match that applied to full-length reads. To assign V/J genes and CDR3, sequences were annotated against IMGT germline references using PyIR, a Python wrapper for IgBLAST v1.9. Reads with weak V/J assignments (E-value above 1e-6), missing CDR3, stop codons, out-of-frame junctions, or ambiguous translated residues were removed. V3J clonotypes were defined by identical inferred V gene, J gene, and CDR3 amino acid sequence. Percentage overlap between repertoires was calculated by dividing the number of shared unique clonotypes by the size of the smaller repertoire. Repertoire richness was assessed with RTK rarefaction, the Chao1 estimator, and Recon v2.1 estimates of unobserved clonotypes. For all TCRbeta clonotypes obtained by the gDNA method from several donors, generation probabilities were computed with OLGA. What TCRdb holds here is the immuneACCESS table cut down to in-frame rearrangements. Part of the clones is not present; checked against another copy, under half of the missing clones reflect an unresolved V gene, and the others are unexplained. D and trimming come from the DNA, and the V and J calls and clone size come from that table. The sample table contains fewer than 850,000 clones; only one count was recorded for less than 95% of them. The ten most abundant clones make up about 33% of the sample.

The germline V gene (reference sequence) yields LNHNV for CDR1 and YYDKDF for CDR2. The germline ends are 6 bases apart after V is trimmed by 1 base and J by 6 bases. Measured from the cysteine to the phenylalanine, the CDR3 is 12 residues long. Left in the record is the CDR3 DNA by itself, 36 bases read in frame from the first base. Healthy HIV-negative adults with no recently reported acute infections or vaccinations were included as donors. Every donor was a Caucasian adult living in Nashville, Tennessee, USA. CD8 memory samples consisted of magnetically selected CD45RO+ cells combined with CCR7-negative CD45RA+ effector memory (TemRA) cells. Blood was obtained by leukapheresis, after which PBMCs were separated by Ficoll-Histopaque density gradient centrifugation and cryopreserved in liquid nitrogen vapor phase. Analytical flow cytometry was used to check the purity and quantity of every magnetically sorted T cell population. Genomic DNA was isolated from each sorted fraction and quantified by UV absorbance on a Nanodrop 2000c.

In its sample, this clone was seen a few times. The antigen it binds to is not known. Per-base quality was not reported, and no clone a single base away is much larger than it. What the research found in general, with its limitations: Based on pairwise subsampling, the degree of clonotype sharing among donors was expected to be affected by sequencing depth. Approximately 5% of naive CD4, approximately 3.7% of naive CD8, 2.3% of memory CD4, and 0.4% of memory CD8 clonotypes were shared across several donors. Estimated clonotype richness was generally larger for naive than for memory subsets. Sampling was restricted to blood, and TCR repertoires in tissue are likely to differ from TCR repertoires in blood. Clonotypes shared by all four sorted-subset donors showed higher generation probabilities than non-shared clonotypes. Even with the large sequencing depth, rarefaction of the sorted-subset datasets indicated that sequencing was incomplete. Because the study included a small number of donors, the genetic and exposure-history diversity represented was limited.

Here the chain combines TRBV15 and TRBJ1-2; the D gene identity is not certain. Sequenced sample: memory CD8+ T cells from PBMCs. This specimen's cell subset or site label, interpreted: CD45RO+ cells pooled with CCR7-negative TemRA cells. The receptor was isolated from a man aged 18-30 years in good health. Some clones in this sample may be carry-over from other donors' samples. CDR3 protein: CATSRAGDGYTF. The DNA reads as follows: TGTGCCACCAGCAGAGCGGGCGATGGCTACACCTTC. Beyond the CDR3, the reference TRBV15 and TRBJ1-2 genes provide the residues; the full variable domain reads: DAMVIQNPRYQVTQFGKPVTLSCSQTLNHNVMYWYQQKSSQAPKLLFHYYDKDFNNEADTPDNFQSRRPNTSFCFLDIRSPGLGDTAMYLCATSRAGDGYTFGSGTRLTVV.